This T cell receptor beta chain emerged from a study of shared clonotypes between healthy human individuals. Study results and limitations: Sampling covered blood only; tissue repertoires likely differ.

This was a deep-level run. In the authors' workflow: Filtering differed for immunoSEQ, which gave only junction sequences without quality scores. TCRdb keeps only in-frame clones here, not all; method: immunoSEQ multiplex PCR. That table furnishes V, J and clone size, whereas the DNA furnished D and trimming. Among around 700,000 clones listed, approximately 73% were seen once. Into CD45RA+ naive and CD45RA-negative memory subsets, the CD4+ cells were split. Trimming shortened V by 3 bases and J by 2 bases, and 10 bases separated the two germline ends. Germline-derived CDR1 and CDR2 are SGHTA and FQGNSA. The CDR3 sequence is 14 residues long. As for this clone: Its antigen is still unknown.

This sequence joins TRBV7-2 and TRBJ2-5; the D gene is possibly TRBD2 (5 bases). This receptor was obtained from a woman in her 30s in good health. The sequenced material came from memory CD4+ T cells sorted from blood. Subset given: CD45RA-negative fraction. CDR3 region: CASSFGGPQETQYF. The CDR3 DNA reads TGTGCCAGCAGCTTTGGCGGGCCACAAGAGACCCAGTACTTC.